This TCR beta chain derives from a study of siplizumab effects on memory and regulatory T cells. Study observations and caveats: It was never confirmed that proliferating Tregs from siplizumab cultures were suppressive. Siplizumab significantly decreased alloreactive sequences from unstimulated CD4+ memory cells.

The CDR3 consists of 15 residues. V lost 0 bases, J lost 6 bases, and 12 bases lay in between. Germline lookup yields CDR1 SGHRS and CDR2 YFSETQ. Each sample yielded approximately 92,000 assayed TCR templates. The table came from immunoSEQ multiplex PCR; TCRdb's copy has only in-frame clones and leaves some out. The table has more than 90,000 clones, around 94% seen once. This clone occurred once. Antigen specificity is unknown. Sequencing was performed on non-Treg CD4+ T cells sorted from blood. The sequence derives from a human donor in good health. The J gene is TRBJ2-2, the V gene TRBV5-1; D is possibly TRBD2 (6 bases). This CDR3 is CASSLAQGGAGELFF. CDR3 in DNA: TGCGCCAGCAGCTTGGCTCAGGGAGGTGCCGGGGAGCTGTTTTTT.